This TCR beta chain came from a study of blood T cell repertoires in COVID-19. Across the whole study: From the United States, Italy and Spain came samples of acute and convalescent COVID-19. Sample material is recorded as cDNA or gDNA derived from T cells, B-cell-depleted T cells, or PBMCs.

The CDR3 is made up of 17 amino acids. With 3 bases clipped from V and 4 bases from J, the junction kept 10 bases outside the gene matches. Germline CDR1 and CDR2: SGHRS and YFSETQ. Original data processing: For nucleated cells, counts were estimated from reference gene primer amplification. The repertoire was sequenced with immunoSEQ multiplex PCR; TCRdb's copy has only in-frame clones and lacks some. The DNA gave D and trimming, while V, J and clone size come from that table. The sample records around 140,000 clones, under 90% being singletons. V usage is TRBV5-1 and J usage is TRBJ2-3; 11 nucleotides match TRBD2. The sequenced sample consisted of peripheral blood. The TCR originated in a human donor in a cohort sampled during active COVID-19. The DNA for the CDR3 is TGCGCCAGCAGCTCACCACTAGCGGGGGCGGGGGCAGATACGCAGTATTTT. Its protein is CASSSPLAGAGADTQYF.